The sequence of this T cell receptor (beta chain) was determined in a study of OX40 agonist ivuxolimab in advanced cancers. Study summary: Cancers in dose escalation were hepatocellular, melanoma, renal cell and head and neck. Three dose-escalation patients had partial responses: one with hepatocellular carcinoma and two with cutaneous melanoma.

Germline CDR1 and CDR2: GTSNPN and SVGIG (reference sequence). Trimming cost V 3 bases and J 0 bases; bases outside gene matches: 13. There are 17 residues in the CDR3. Profiling relied on immunoSEQ multiplex PCR, and the TCRdb table lists in-frame clones only, not all of them. The table includes some 100,000 clones, about nine tenths detected once. The genes are TRBV30 and TRBJ2-7, with TRBD1 matching 8 bases. The specimen was CD4+ or CD8+ T cells sorted from blood, collected in a trial of the OX40 agonist ivuxolimab. The receptor was derived from an adult with an advanced solid tumor such as melanoma, head and neck, liver or kidney cancer. The CDR3 loop is CAWRAGTGRPGSYEQYF. The CDR3 nucleotides are TGTGCCTGGAGGGCCGGGACAGGCCGACCCGGCTCCTACGAGCAGTACTTC.